The next 4 T cell receptor beta chains were all read from a single sample in a study of cytomegalovirus exposure and HLA in healthy donors. PCR was performed using 60 Vbeta and 13 Jbeta primers. Using immunoSEQ multiplex PCR, the repertoire was profiled, and TCRdb retains in-frame clones only, with some absent. Among about 52,000 clones listed, approximately 70% were seen once. Sequencing was performed on PBMCs. The source of these receptors is a woman in her fifties or sixties in good health and CMV-seronegative.

This clone was recorded only once. J is TRBJ1-2 and V is TRBV19; 7 positions match TRBD1. V dropped 5 bases and J dropped 4; count of bases not matched to a gene: 19. The CDR3 runs 18 residues. CDR1 is LNHDA and CDR2 is SQIVND in the germline V gene (reference sequence). CDR3 residues: CASSHLRQGLHSIYGYTF. CDR3 bases: TGTGCCAGTAGTCATCTAAGACAGGGTCTTCACTCGATCTATGGCTACACCTTC.

The chain's CDR3 is CASSLSFGDSGSKNIQYF. CDR3 in DNA: TGTGCCAGCAGCTTATCCTTCGGGGACAGTGGGTCCAAAAACATTCAGTACTTC. V and J are TRBV13 and TRBJ2-4; 7 bases fit TRBD1. The CDR3 is 18 residues long. Per germline, CDR1 PRHDT and CDR2 FYEKMQ (reference sequence). With V trimmed by 2 bases and J by 2 bases, 12 bases remained unmatched.

This clone was seen a handful of times. This rearrangement joins TRBV7-9 to TRBJ2-2, with TRBD1 as a possible D gene (5 bases). Looked up from germline, CDR1 is SEHNR and CDR2 is FQNEAQ (reference sequence). CDR3 length: 18 amino acids. V was shortened by 5 bases and J by 6 bases, with 25 bases between the two germline ends. The DNA for the CDR3 is TGTGCCAGCAGCCCATTTAATCTACAGGATGTCTCGGCCGGGGAGCTGTTTTTT. It yields the protein CASSPFNLQDVSAGELFF.

J is TRBJ2-3 and V is TRBV5-1, with a weak D call TRBD1 (6 bases). The germline V gene encodes CDR1 SGHRS and CDR2 YFSETQ. The V end was cut by 0 bases, the J end by 2 bases, with 13 bases between. The CDR3 sequence is 16 residues long. The CDR3 DNA is TGCGCCAGCAGCTTGGACGAGGGACACTACACAGATACGCAGTATTTT. Protein sequence: CASSLDEGHYTDTQYF.